Shown below are 19 T cell receptor beta chains from a single sample sequenced in a study of T-cell memory formation after mild COVID-19. MiXCR, run by TCRdb on the 5' RACE reads, gives a single entry per CDR3 protein. The table lists 250,000 to 350,000 distinct CDR3 sequences, roughly an eighth of them singletons, with 20% to 25% in the top ten. Source material: PBMCs or a T cell subset sorted from them (not recorded which). Receptor source: a man younger than 35 who had mild COVID-19 (a few samples of this study predate the infection). Cell type and time point are not known.

This clonotype was detected only a few times. V gene TRBV29-1 combines with J gene TRBJ2-7, with TRBD1 matching over 9 bases. V shed 5 bases and J 3 bases; nucleotides not matched to a gene: 5. CDR1 is SQVTM and CDR2 is ANQGSEA in the germline V gene. The CDR3 has 13 residues. This CDR3 is CSVTGTGLYEQYF. CDR3 nucleotide sequence: TGCAGCGTTACCGGGACAGGGCTCTACGAGCAGTACTTC.

The chain links TRBV30 to TRBJ1-3; D not certain. This CDR3 is 16 amino acids long. Germline V gene lookup returns CDR1 GTSNPN and CDR2 SVGIG (reference sequence). V lost 0 bases, J lost 2 bases, and 14 bases lay in between. For the CDR3, the DNA is TGTGCCTGGAGTGTCGACTTTTTCCCTCCTGGAAACACCATATATTTT. Translated: CAWSVDFFPPGNTIYF.

At least ten counts were recorded for this clonotype. This chain connects TRBV5-1 to TRBJ2-1; tentative D call: TRBD1 (6 bases). Trimming stripped 1 base from V and 6 bases from J, with 14 bases between. This CDR3 has 15 residues. Per germline, CDR1 SGHRS and CDR2 YFSETQ. The CDR3 bases are TGCGCCAGCAGCTTGTACAGGGAGATATTCAATGAGCAGTTCTTC. Its translation: CASSLYREIFNEQFF.

The table lists this clonotype with a few counts. The chain has TRBV20-1 and TRBJ2-3; D not certain. CDR1 is DFQATT and CDR2 is SNEGSKA in the germline V gene (reference sequence). The V end was cut by 2 bases, the J end by 5 bases, with 8 bases between. The CDR3 spans 12 residues. In DNA form, the CDR3 reads TGCAGTGCTAGAACGTACCTAGATACGCAGTATTTT. Encoded protein: CSARTYLDTQYF.

The chain is built from TRBV30 and TRBJ2-3, with 9 positions matching TRBD2. This CDR3 spans 19 amino acids. Looked up from germline, CDR1 is GTSNPN and CDR2 is SVGIG (reference sequence). Trimming cost V 0 bases and J 1 base; bases outside gene matches: 14. CDR3 sequence (DNA): TGTGCCTGGAGTGTAGGGCTAGCGGGGCCCCCCCGACGCACAGATACGCAGTATTTT. Residues: CAWSVGLAGPPRRTDTQYF.

The V and J genes are TRBV20-1 and TRBJ2-2; D uncertain. This CDR3 is built from 15 residues. V dropped 3 bases and J dropped 1 base, with 12 bases sitting between them. CDR1 is DFQATT, CDR2 SNEGSKA, per germline (reference sequence). CDR3: CSARVKGRNTGELFF. The DNA of the CDR3 is TGCAGTGCTAGGGTCAAGGGAAGGAACACCGGGGAGCTGTTTTTT.

The chain recombines TRBV6-5 with TRBJ2-3; a weak D match, TRBD2 (6 bases). This CDR3 has 15 residues. The germline V gene has CDR1 MNHEY and CDR2 SVGAGI. V lost 3 bases to trimming and J lost 2 bases, with 12 bases between them. CDR3 residues: CASSYRGKSTDTQYF. The CDR3, as DNA: TGTGCCAGCAGTTATCGGGGGAAGTCCACAGATACGCAGTATTTT.

The chain uses TRBV7-2 and TRBJ2-7, with D unresolved. CDR3 length: 14 amino acids. Trimming left V 7 bases short and J 0 bases short, with 13 bases between. Germline assignment: CDR1 SGHTA and CDR2 FQGNSA. CDR3 bases: TGTGCCAGCACCCCCCCAGGCAGCTCCTACGAGCAGTACTTC. It encodes CASTPPGSSYEQYF. Based on the CDR3 plus reference TRBV7-2 and TRBJ2-7, the full variable domain is GAGVSQSPSNKVTEKGKDVELRCDPISGHTALYWYRQSLGQGLEFLIYFQGNSAPDKSGLPSDRFSAERTGGSVSTLTIQRTQQEDSAVYLCASTPPGSSYEQYFGPGTRLTVT.

The chain combines TRBV10-3 with TRBJ1-5, with D possibly matching TRBD1 (5 bases). This CDR3 has 12 residues. Per the germline V gene, CDR1 is ENHRY and CDR2 is SYGVKD. V shed 2 bases and J shed 6 bases, with 5 bases lying between them. CDR3 sequence: CAISEGAQPQHF. As DNA, the CDR3 is TGTGCCATCAGTGAGGGGGCTCAGCCCCAGCATTTT.

This clonotype was picked up a small number of times. The genes are TRBV4-3 and TRBJ1-2, with a weak D call TRBD1 (5 bases). The V end lost 0 bases, the J end lost 10 bases, and 15 bases lay between the germline ends. The CDR3 contains 14 residues. Germline-derived CDR1 and CDR2 are LGHNA and YSLEER. CDR3 DNA sequence: TGCGCCAGCAGCCAAGATGACGGTGTCGGGACCTACACCTTC. Protein: CASSQDDGVGTYTF.

This clonotype was seen a few times. The rearrangement links TRBV11-2 to TRBJ2-3; TRBD1 is a possible D gene (6 bases). The CDR3 contains 14 residues. V dropped 3 bases and J dropped 8 bases, with 15 bases sitting between them. The germline V gene has CDR1 SGHAT and CDR2 FQNNGV. CDR3 DNA: TGTGCCAGCAGCTTGATGGGGGCCGAAGGTACGCAGTATTTT. It codes for CASSLMGAEGTQYF.

The chain uses TRBV6-2 or TRBV6-3 and TRBJ2-1; a weak D match, TRBD2 (5 bases). Germline V gives CDR1 MNHEY, CDR2 SVGEGT. This CDR3 has 14 amino acids. Trimming pared 5 bases from V and 9 bases from J, leaving 17 bases between. CDR3 bases: TGTGCCAGCAGTACCGGACTGGCCTGGGCTGAGCAGTTCTTC. This encodes CASSTGLAWAEQFF.

This clonotype showed up just a few times. V gene TRBV20-1 combines with J gene TRBJ2-6; D not certain. The CDR3 contains 14 residues. Germline CDR1 is DFQATT and CDR2 is SNEGSKA (reference sequence). V was trimmed by 1 base and J by 1 base, leaving 5 bases between them. The CDR3 is CSARAASGANVLTF. The CDR3 coding sequence is TGCAGTGCTAGAGCGGCTTCTGGGGCCAACGTCCTGACTTTC.

This clonotype was seen only once. The chain joins TRBV14 to TRBJ2-1, with 11 bases fitting TRBD2. J gave up 6 bases and V 4 bases, and 5 bases lay outside the gene matches. Germline V gene data show CDR1 as SGHDN and CDR2 as FVKESK. CDR3 size: 15 residues. CDR3 region: CASSRGTSGPNEQFF. CDR3 coding DNA: TGTGCCAGCAGCCGCGGGACTAGCGGACCCAATGAGCAGTTCTTC.

The CDR3 region has the DNA TGTGCCAGCATGCGAGGGGGCGCGAATCAGCCCCAGCATTTT. This translates into CASMRGGANQPQHF. This chain joins TRBV12-3 or TRBV12-4 and TRBJ1-5; 7 bases match TRBD1. There are 14 residues in the CDR3. V lost 7 bases and J lost 4; bases outside the gene matches: 7.

The CDR3 here is CASSQDRGTYEQYV. The CDR3 nucleotides read TGTGCCAGCAGTCAGGACAGGGGGACCTACGAGCAGTACGTC. The chain joins TRBV6-2 or TRBV6-3 to TRBJ2-7; 10 positions agree with TRBD1. J was trimmed by 2 bases and V by 5 bases; bases with no gene match: 3. The CDR3 is 14 residues long. CDR1 is MNHEY and CDR2 is SVGEGT in the germline V gene.

The chain couples TRBV15 to TRBJ2-2; 8 bases match TRBD2. The V and J ends lost 1 base and 1 base, in that order; junction bases with no gene match: 11. Germline CDR1 is LNHNV and CDR2 is YYDKDF (reference sequence). The CDR3 is 19 amino acids. In DNA, the CDR3 is TGTGCCACCAGCAGAGTAGGGGGTCGGGGACTAGGGAACACCGGGGAGCTGTTTTTT. It specifies CATSRVGGRGLGNTGELFF.

The V call is TRBV12-3 or TRBV12-4, the J call TRBJ2-1; D perhaps matches TRBD1 (5 bases). The CDR3 consists of 16 residues. Deletions cut 6 bases from V and 0 bases from J, with 15 bases between. The CDR3 DNA sequence: TGTGCCAGCAGCCGCAGGGATCTGAGCTCCTACAATGAGCAGTTCTTC. Translation gives CASSRRDLSSYNEQFF.

This chain links TRBV7-6 with TRBJ2-5; D may be TRBD2 (5 bases). The V end lost 3 bases, the J end lost 10 bases, and 12 bases lay between the germline ends. Germline CDR1 and CDR2: SGHVS and FNYEAQ. The length of the CDR3 is 12 residues. The CDR3 DNA reads as TGTGCCAGCAGCTTTAATGAGGGCATCCAGTACTTC. Amino acid sequence: CASSFNEGIQYF.